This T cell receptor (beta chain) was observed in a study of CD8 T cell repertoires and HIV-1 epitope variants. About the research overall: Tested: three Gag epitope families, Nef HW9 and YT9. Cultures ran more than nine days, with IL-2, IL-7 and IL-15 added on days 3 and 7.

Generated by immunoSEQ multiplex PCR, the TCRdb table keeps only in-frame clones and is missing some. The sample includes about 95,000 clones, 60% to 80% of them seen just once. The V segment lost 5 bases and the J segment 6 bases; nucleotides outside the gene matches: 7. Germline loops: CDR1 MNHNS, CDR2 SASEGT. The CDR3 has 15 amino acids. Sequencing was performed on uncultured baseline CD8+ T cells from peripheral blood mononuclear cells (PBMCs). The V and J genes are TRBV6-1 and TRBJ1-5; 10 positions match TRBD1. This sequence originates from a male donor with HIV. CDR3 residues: CASSWGGQGIQPQHF. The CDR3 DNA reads TGTGCCAGCAGTTGGGGGGGACAGGGGATTCAGCCCCAGCATTTT.